This record concerns one T cell receptor (beta chain) sequence. Its antigen is not identified. CDR3 length equals 13 residues. Trimming left V 1 base short and J 4 bases short, with 8 bases between. Germline V lookup: CDR1 LGHDT, CDR2 YNNKEL (reference sequence). This entry is derived from a study of post-analysis software for immune sequencing data. General study results and limits: Normalized Chao1 diversity in multiple sclerosis patients fell significantly below that of controls. Pronounced co-clustering by F measure was evident among identically batched samples. Patients used a handful of TRBV segments, including TRBV5-6, TRBV5-1 and TRBV20-1, more often than controls.

Tagging with unique molecular identifiers was a feature of the TCR beta cDNA libraries. TCRdb re-called the PCR reads through MiXCR, storing one row per CDR3 protein. The data contain 350,000 to 500,000 distinct CDR3 sequences, 39% of them singletons. This chain joins TRBV3-1 and TRBJ2-7; D remains ambiguous. This TCR derives from a girl aged 2 to 10 with multiple sclerosis. Sequences were obtained from blood. The CDR3 is CASSQGTPYEQYF. The CDR3 DNA sequence: TGTGCCAGCAGCCAAGGGACCCCATACGAGCAGTACTTC.